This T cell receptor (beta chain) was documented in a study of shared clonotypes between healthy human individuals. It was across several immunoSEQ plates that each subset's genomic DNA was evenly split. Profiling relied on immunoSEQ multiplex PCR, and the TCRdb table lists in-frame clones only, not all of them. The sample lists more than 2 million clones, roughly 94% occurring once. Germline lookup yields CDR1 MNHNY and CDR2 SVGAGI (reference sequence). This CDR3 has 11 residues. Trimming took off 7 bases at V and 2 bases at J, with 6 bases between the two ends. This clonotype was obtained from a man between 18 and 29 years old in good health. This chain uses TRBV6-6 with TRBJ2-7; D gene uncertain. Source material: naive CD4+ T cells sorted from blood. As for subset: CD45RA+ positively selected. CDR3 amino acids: CASTAAYEQYF. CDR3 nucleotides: TGTGCCAGCACCGCGGCCTACGAGCAGTACTTC.